What follows are 5 T cell receptor beta chains derived from one specimen sequenced in a study of blood T cell repertoires in COVID-19. Measured with immunoSEQ multiplex PCR; TCRdb has only the in-frame clones, and not every one. In the table there are 35,000 to 40,000 clones, 70% to 90% of which are singletons. The sequenced material came from peripheral blood. The receptor set was obtained from a man in his sixties with COVID-19, enrolled during active disease.

This sequence joins TRBV6-5 and TRBJ1-3, with D unresolved. CDR1 MNHEY and CDR2 SVGAGI come from the germline V gene. The CDR3 length is 14 residues. The V gene lost 6 bases and the J gene lost 0 bases, with 9 bases spanning the gap. The CDR3 loop reads CASSSQNSGNTIYF. Written as DNA, the CDR3 is TGTGCCAGCAGCTCGCAGAACTCTGGAAACACCATATATTTT.

The chain uses TRBV7-9 and TRBJ2-1; the match to TRBD2 covers 10 bases. CDR1 is SEHNR and CDR2 is FQNEAQ in the germline V gene (reference sequence). The CDR3 consists of 15 residues. With 8 bases clipped from V and 6 bases from J, the junction kept 10 bases outside the gene matches. The CDR3 here is CASGVGTSAPNEQFF. The CDR3 nucleotides read TGTGCCAGCGGCGTGGGGACTAGCGCCCCCAATGAGCAGTTCTTC.

This chain connects TRBV12-3 or TRBV12-4 to TRBJ2-7; 9 bases map to TRBD2. The CDR3 loop spans 13 amino acids. Trimming removed 5 bases from V and 3 bases from J; junction bases left unmatched: 2. The CDR3: CASSRLADYEQYF. The CDR3 DNA reads TGTGCCAGCAGTCGACTAGCGGACTACGAGCAGTACTTC.

V usage is TRBV28 and J usage is TRBJ2-2, with D perhaps matching TRBD2 (5 bases). Germline CDR1 and CDR2: MDHEN and SYDVKM. The ends were cut back, 3 bases at V and 1 base at J, with 9 bases in the middle. The CDR3 is 15 residues long. This chain's CDR3 is CASSLEVRNTGELFF. CDR3 bases: TGTGCCAGCAGTTTGGAGGTTAGGAACACCGGGGAGCTGTTTTTT.

The J gene is TRBJ2-7, the V gene TRBV11-2, with 7 bases that match TRBD2. The junction had 8 bases not matched to a gene; V was cut back by 3 bases and J by 0 bases. The CDR3 sequence is 16 residues long. Per germline, CDR1 SGHAT and CDR2 FQNNGV. CDR3 in amino acids: CASSLAASGFSYEQYF. Here the CDR3 DNA reads TGTGCCAGCAGCTTGGCGGCTAGCGGCTTCTCCTACGAGCAGTACTTC.